This T cell receptor (beta chain) was sequenced during a study of PD-1 blockade in classical Hodgkin lymphoma. With regard to this clone: The target antigen is unknown.

Sequencing was performed with immunoSEQ multiplex PCR; in TCRdb, only in-frame clones are kept and a portion is missing. The profile shows 95,000 to 100,000 clones, around 89% of them singletons. Relapse after autologous stem cell transplantation occurred in every patient, and brentuximab vedotin exposure varied. The study recorded best responses of complete response, partial response or progressive disease. Whole-study findings and limits: Compared with baseline, CD4+ but not CD8+ TCR diversity had risen significantly by C4D1.

CDR3 length equals 13 residues. With 0 bases removed from V and 10 bases from J, the gap between germline ends came to 8 bases. Germline-derived CDR1 and CDR2 are SGDLS and YYNGEE. This chain links TRBV9 with TRBJ1-6; D is unresolved. This receptor was identified in a human donor with classical Hodgkin lymphoma. Sequencing used peripheral blood mononuclear cells (PBMCs), obtained before the second cycle of nivolumab. The CDR3 DNA reads as TGTGCCAGCAGCGTAGGGGAACGATCACCCCTCCACTTT. Protein: CASSVGERSPLHF.